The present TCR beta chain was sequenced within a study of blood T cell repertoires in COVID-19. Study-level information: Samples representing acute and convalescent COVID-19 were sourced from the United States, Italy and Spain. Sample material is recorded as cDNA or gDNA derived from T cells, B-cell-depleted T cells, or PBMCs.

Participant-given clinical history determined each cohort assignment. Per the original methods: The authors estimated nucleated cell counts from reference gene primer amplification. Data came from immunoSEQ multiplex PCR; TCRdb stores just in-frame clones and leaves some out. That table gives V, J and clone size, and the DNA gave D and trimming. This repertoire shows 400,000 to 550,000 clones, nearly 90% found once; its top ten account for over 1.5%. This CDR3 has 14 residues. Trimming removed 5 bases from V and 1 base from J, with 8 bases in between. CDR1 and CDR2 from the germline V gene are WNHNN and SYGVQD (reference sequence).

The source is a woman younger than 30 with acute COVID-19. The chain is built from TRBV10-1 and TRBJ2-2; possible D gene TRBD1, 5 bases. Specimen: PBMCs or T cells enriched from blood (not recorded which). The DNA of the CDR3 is TGCGCCAGCAGTTTTGGACAGAACACCGGGGAGCTGTTTTTT. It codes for CASSFGQNTGELFF.